The next 18 T cell receptor beta chains were all read from a single sample in a study of T cells after yellow fever vaccination. MiXCR was run by TCRdb on the 5' RACE reads, yielding one entry per CDR3 protein. The sample has about 240,000 distinct CDR3 sequences, 6.5% to 8.5% seen once. The sample in question was CD4+ T cells sorted from PBMCs, obtained 15 days after the yellow fever booster vaccination. These receptors were taken from a man aged 25 to 40 who received the YFV17D yellow fever vaccine.

This clonotype was seen at least ten times. The chain has TRBV7-2 and TRBJ1-1, with 9 bases that match TRBD1. Looked up from germline, CDR1 is SGHTA and CDR2 is FQGNSA. The CDR3 totals 14 residues. V dropped 5 bases and J dropped 3; count of bases not matched to a gene: 4. The CDR3 nucleotides read TGTGCCAGCAGCCGACAGGGGGGTTACACTGAAGCTTTCTTT. It is translated as CASSRQGGYTEAFF. Supplemented by reference TRBV7-2 and TRBJ1-1, the full variable domain reads GAGVSQSPSNKVTEKGKDVELRCDPISGHTALYWYRQSLGQGLEFLIYFQGNSAPDKSGLPSDRFSAERTGGSVSTLTIQRTQQEDSAVYLCASSRQGGYTEAFFGQGTRLTVV.

This clonotype was seen only a few times. The chain couples TRBV30 to TRBJ1-4, with 7 bases fitting TRBD1. With 1 base clipped from V and 7 bases from J, the junction kept 0 bases outside the gene matches. Germline V gives CDR1 GTSNPN, CDR2 SVGIG (reference sequence). The CDR3 extends over 12 amino acids. DNA for the CDR3: TGTGCCTGGAGTGACAGGGGTGAAAAACTGTTTTTT. This codes for CAWSDRGEKLFF.

This clonotype was observed a handful of times. The rearrangement joins TRBV7-2 to TRBJ2-5; TRBD2 matches 14 bases. The CDR3 contains 17 residues. The trim removed 5 bases at V and 2 bases at J, leaving 7 bases unmatched. The V gene's germline CDR1 is SGHTA and CDR2 FQGNSA. The CDR3 sequence: CASSRGTSGSGQETQYF. For the CDR3, the DNA is TGTGCCAGCAGCCGGGGGACTAGCGGGAGTGGTCAAGAGACCCAGTACTTC.

The chain links TRBV7-3 to TRBJ1-2; D perhaps matches TRBD1 (5 bases). This CDR3 has 15 amino acids. Germline V lookup: CDR1 SGHTA, CDR2 FQGTGA. V dropped 3 bases and J dropped 4 bases, with 15 bases sitting between them. The CDR3 DNA reads as TGTGCCAGCAGCTTGACCGGGACGGATACCTATGGCTACACCTTC. Amino acid sequence: CASSLTGTDTYGYTF. The full variable domain, completed using reference TRBV7-3 and TRBJ1-2, is GAGVSQTPSNKVTEKGKYVELRCDPISGHTALYWYRQSLGQGPEFLIYFQGTGAADDSGLPNDRFFAVRPEGSVSTLKIQRTERGDSAVYLCASSLTGTDTYGYTFGSGTRLTVV.

This clonotype was seen a few times. The chain joins TRBV20-1 to TRBJ2-1; the D gene is possibly TRBD1 (6 bases). The CDR3 sequence is 12 residues long. Germline-derived CDR1 and CDR2 are DFQATT and SNEGSKA (reference sequence). V dropped 4 bases and J dropped 5 bases, with 9 bases sitting between them. The CDR3 region is CSATDRDNEQFF. In nucleotides, the CDR3 is TGCAGTGCTACGGACAGAGACAATGAGCAGTTCTTC.

This clonotype was counted between two and nine times. The rearrangement links TRBV3-1 to TRBJ2-1; the D gene is possibly TRBD2 (6 bases). Germline V lookup: CDR1 LGHDT, CDR2 YNNKEL (reference sequence). Trimming shortened V by 4 bases and J by 7 bases, and 20 bases separated the two germline ends. CDR3 length: 16 residues. The CDR3 sequence: CASSLHGSGAGNEQFF. The CDR3 DNA follows: TGTGCCAGCAGCCTCCACGGATCGGGAGCAGGGAATGAGCAGTTCTTC.

In its sample, this clonotype was seen a few times. The genes are TRBV5-1 and TRBJ1-4; possible D gene TRBD1, 5 bases. The CDR3 contains 14 residues. Germline CDR1 SGHRS, CDR2 YFSETQ. Trimming pared 5 bases from V and 5 bases from J, leaving 13 bases between. The CDR3 region is CASRPGPDNEKLFF. Written as DNA, the CDR3 is TGCGCCAGCAGACCGGGACCTGACAATGAAAAACTGTTTTTT. Using reference TRBV5-1 and TRBJ1-4 for the parts outside the CDR3, the full variable domain is KAGVTQTPRYLIKTRGQQVTLSCSPISGHRSVSWYQQTPGQGLQFLFEYFSETQRNKGNFPGRFSGRQFSNSRSEMNVSTLELGDSALYLCASRPGPDNEKLFFGSGTQLSVL.

This clonotype was counted many times. The chain recombines TRBV5-5 with TRBJ2-7; weak D call: TRBD2 (5 bases). Trimming cost V 2 bases and J 1 base, with 13 bases left between them. Germline-derived CDR1 and CDR2 are SGHKS and YYEKEE (reference sequence). The CDR3 has 15 residues. CDR3 sequence reads: CASSFSVTRSYEQYF. Written as DNA, the CDR3 is TGTGCCAGCAGCTTCTCAGTTACTAGGTCCTACGAGCAGTACTTC.

The CDR3 here is CASGPFPGLGYEQYF. The CDR3 DNA sequence: TGTGCCAGCGGACCTTTCCCGGGACTAGGCTACGAGCAGTACTTC. The V and J genes are TRBV27 and TRBJ2-7, with 8 nucleotides matching TRBD2. From germline, CDR1 is MNHEY and CDR2 SMNVEV (reference sequence). The V and J ends lost 8 bases and 3 bases, in that order; junction bases with no gene match: 12. The CDR3 has 15 residues.

This clonotype was seen at least ten times. V gene TRBV12-3 or TRBV12-4 combines with J gene TRBJ1-3; D may be TRBD1 (5 bases). V was clipped by 8 bases and J by 3 bases, with 11 bases between them. This CDR3 spans 13 amino acids. DNA of the CDR3: TGTGCCAGCCCCTTGCAGGGTGGAAACACCATATATTTT. Translation: CASPLQGGNTIYF.

Many counts were recorded for this clonotype. The V and J genes are TRBV7-2 and TRBJ2-1; unclear D gene. In germline, CDR1 is SGHTA, CDR2 FQGNSA. CDR3 size: 12 residues. Trimming took 3 bases from V and 7 from J, leaving 7 bases between them. CDR3 sequence: CASSFVRNEQFF. The CDR3 coding sequence is TGTGCCAGCAGCTTTGTGAGGAATGAGCAGTTCTTC. Together with reference TRBV7-2 and TRBJ2-1, the CDR3 gives the full variable domain: GAGVSQSPSNKVTEKGKDVELRCDPISGHTALYWYRQSLGQGLEFLIYFQGNSAPDKSGLPSDRFSAERTGGSVSTLTIQRTQQEDSAVYLCASSFVRNEQFFGPGTRLTVL.

This clonotype was observed at least ten times. V usage is TRBV30 and J usage is TRBJ1-1; unclear D gene. V gave up 1 base and J gave up 0 bases, with 9 bases separating them. CDR1 and CDR2 (germline): GTSNPN, SVGIG (reference sequence). The CDR3 is made up of 14 amino acids. The CDR3 nucleotides are TGTGCCTGGAGTGGTCGGGCTCTGAACACTGAAGCTTTCTTT. This encodes CAWSGRALNTEAFF.

This clonotype was seen repeatedly, ten times or more. This chain links TRBV19 with TRBJ2-5, with D possibly matching TRBD1 (6 bases). The CDR3 length is 15 residues. The germline CDR1 and CDR2 sequences are LNHDA and SQIVND (reference sequence). V lost 2 bases to trimming and J lost 4 bases, with 14 bases between them. The CDR3 spells CASSISSTGRETQYF. The CDR3 DNA reads as TGTGCCAGTAGTATAAGTTCTACAGGGAGAGAGACCCAGTACTTC.

The gene calls are TRBV20-1 and TRBJ2-5; D is unclear. CDR1 is DFQATT, CDR2 SNEGSKA, per germline (reference sequence). The CDR3 totals 14 residues. V lost 3 bases and J lost 0, with 11 bases in between. CDR3 region: CSARWGSHQETQYF. The CDR3 nucleotides read TGCAGTGCTAGGTGGGGTAGCCACCAAGAGACCCAGTACTTC.

This clonotype appeared a few times. This chain connects TRBV5-7 to TRBJ2-7; 8 nucleotides agree with TRBD1. TRBV5-7 has ORF status, its function being uncertain. The ends lost 5 bases at V and 5 bases at J; junction bases unmatched: 9. The CDR3 loop spans 14 amino acids. The CDR3 loop is CASSSGQGDHEQYF. CDR3 sequence (DNA): TGTGCCAGCAGTTCTGGACAGGGAGACCACGAGCAGTACTTC.

This clonotype was found many times. The chain couples TRBV19 to TRBJ1-1; D uncertain. The V and J ends lost 0 bases and 4 bases respectively, with 6 bases between them. This CDR3 has 13 residues. The germline CDR1 and CDR2 sequences are LNHDA and SQIVND (reference sequence). CDR3 in amino acids: CASSIERGTEAFF. The CDR3, as DNA: TGTGCCAGTAGTATAGAGCGGGGCACTGAAGCTTTCTTT.

This clonotype was observed a few times. The chain couples TRBV5-1 to TRBJ2-5; tentative D call: TRBD2 (6 bases). CDR1 and CDR2 from the germline V gene are SGHRS and YFSETQ. The CDR3 spans 14 residues. The ends were cut back, 4 bases at V and 4 bases at J, with 14 bases in the middle. CDR3 protein: CASSQGRRVETQYF. The CDR3 DNA reads TGCGCCAGCAGCCAGGGCCGGAGGGTAGAGACCCAGTACTTC.

The CDR3, as DNA: TGCAGTGCTGTAACTAGCGGGAGGCGGGACAATGAGCAGTTCTTC. Translation: CSAVTSGRRDNEQFF. The chain carries TRBV20-1 and TRBJ2-1; 12 positions agree with TRBD2. There are 15 residues in the CDR3. J lost 5 bases, V lost 5 bases, and 7 bases had no gene match. From germline, CDR1 is DFQATT and CDR2 SNEGSKA (reference sequence).